The sequence of this T cell receptor beta chain was determined in a study of control samples from healthy donors and cancer patients. The protocol was immunoSEQ multiplex PCR, while the TCRdb copy is restricted to in-frame clones and leaves out a portion. This table holds about 150,000 clones, over 85% found once. This CDR3 has 17 amino acids. The germline V gene encodes CDR1 LNHDA and CDR2 SQIVND (reference sequence). V shed 0 bases and J shed 10 bases, with 19 bases lying between them. Sequenced material: blood. The sequence derives from a man aged 18 to 29 in good health. V and J are TRBV19 and TRBJ1-6; D is unclear. The CDR3 DNA is TGTGCCAGTAGTATAGAGATCACCCTCCAGAAGGGATCACCCCTCCACTTT. Encoded protein: CASSIEITLQKGSPLHF.